This T cell receptor (beta chain) was sequenced for a study of early T cells in non-severe SARS-CoV-2 infection. Whole-study context: Unsorted whole-blood RNA was sequenced in bulk, leaving chains unpaired. Study outcomes and limitations: VDJdb-based matching was biased toward anti-spike CD8 responses and missed private and CD4 specificities.

Unique molecular identifiers were added to individual cDNA molecules. TCRdb itself ran the 5' RACE reads through MiXCR, one entry per CDR3 protein. The table lists around 63,000 distinct CDR3 sequences, about 6% of them singletons. The CDR3 totals 13 residues. Germline V gene data show CDR1 as LNHDA and CDR2 as SQIVND (reference sequence). The V end lost 5 bases, the J end lost 5 bases, and 10 bases lay between the germline ends. This clonotype was recorded at least ten times. Its antigen is unidentified. This clonotype was sampled from an adult who was a healthcare worker with PCR-confirmed SARS-CoV-2 infection or an uninfected control (not recorded which). The source was whole blood, collected at baseline. V and J are TRBV19 and TRBJ1-5; TRBD1 might be the D (6 bases). The CDR3 is CASSPQGYQPQHF. The CDR3 coding sequence is TGTGCCAGTAGTCCCCAGGGGTATCAGCCCCAGCATTTT.